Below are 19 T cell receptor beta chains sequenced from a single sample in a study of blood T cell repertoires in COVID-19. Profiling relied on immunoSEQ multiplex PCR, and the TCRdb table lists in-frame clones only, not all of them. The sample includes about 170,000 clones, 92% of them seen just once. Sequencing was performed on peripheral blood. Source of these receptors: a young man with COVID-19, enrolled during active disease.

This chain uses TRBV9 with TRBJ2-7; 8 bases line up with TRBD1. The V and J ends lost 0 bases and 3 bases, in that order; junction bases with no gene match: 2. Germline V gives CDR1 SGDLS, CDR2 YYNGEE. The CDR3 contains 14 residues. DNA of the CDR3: TGTGCCAGCAGCGTAGGCGGGACAGGCTACGAGCAGTACTTC. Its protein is CASSVGGTGYEQYF.

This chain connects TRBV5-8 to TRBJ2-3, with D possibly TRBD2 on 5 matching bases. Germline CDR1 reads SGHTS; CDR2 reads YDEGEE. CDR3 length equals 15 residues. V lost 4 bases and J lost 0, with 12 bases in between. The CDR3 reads CASSPRRGSTDTQYF. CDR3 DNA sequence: TGTGCCAGCAGCCCCCGGCGCGGGAGCACAGATACGCAGTATTTT.

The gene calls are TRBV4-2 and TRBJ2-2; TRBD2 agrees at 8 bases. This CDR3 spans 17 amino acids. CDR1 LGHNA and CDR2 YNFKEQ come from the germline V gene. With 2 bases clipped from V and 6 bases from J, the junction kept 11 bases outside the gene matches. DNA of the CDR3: TGTGCCAGCAGCCAACCGAAACCGGGACTAGGTTCCGGGGAGCTGTTTTTT. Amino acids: CASSQPKPGLGSGELFF.

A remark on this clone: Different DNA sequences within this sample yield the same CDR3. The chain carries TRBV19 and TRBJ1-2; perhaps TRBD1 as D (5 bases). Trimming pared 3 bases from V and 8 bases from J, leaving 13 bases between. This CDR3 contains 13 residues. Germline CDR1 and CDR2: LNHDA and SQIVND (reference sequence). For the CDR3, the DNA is TGTGCCAGTAGTATTTTCCAGGGTAACGGCTACACCTTC. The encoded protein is CASSIFQGNGYTF.

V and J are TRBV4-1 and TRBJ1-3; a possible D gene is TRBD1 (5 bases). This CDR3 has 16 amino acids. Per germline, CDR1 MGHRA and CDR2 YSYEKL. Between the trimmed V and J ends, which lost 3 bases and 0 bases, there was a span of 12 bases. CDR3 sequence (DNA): TGCGCCAGCAGCCAGGGGACTGTTCGCTCTGGAAACACCATATATTTT. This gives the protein CASSQGTVRSGNTIYF.

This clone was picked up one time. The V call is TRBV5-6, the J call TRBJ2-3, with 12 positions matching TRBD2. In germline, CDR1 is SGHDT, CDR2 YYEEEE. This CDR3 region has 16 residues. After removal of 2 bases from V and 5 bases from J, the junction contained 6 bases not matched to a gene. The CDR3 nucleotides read TGTGCCAGCAGCTTCGGACTAGCGGGGTCCGGAGATACGCAGTATTTT. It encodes CASSFGLAGSGDTQYF.

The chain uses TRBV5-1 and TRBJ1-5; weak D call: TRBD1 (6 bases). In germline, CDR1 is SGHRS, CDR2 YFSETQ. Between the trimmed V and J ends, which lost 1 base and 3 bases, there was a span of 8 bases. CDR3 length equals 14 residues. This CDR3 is CASSLTGTNQPQHF. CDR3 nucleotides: TGCGCCAGCAGCTTGACAGGGACCAATCAGCCCCAGCATTTT.

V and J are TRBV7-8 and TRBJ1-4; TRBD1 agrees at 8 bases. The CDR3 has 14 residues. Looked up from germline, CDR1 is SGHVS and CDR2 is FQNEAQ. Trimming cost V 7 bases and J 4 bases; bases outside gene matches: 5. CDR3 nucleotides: TGTGCCAGCACCGCAACAGGGGGTAATGAAAAACTGTTTTTT. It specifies CASTATGGNEKLFF. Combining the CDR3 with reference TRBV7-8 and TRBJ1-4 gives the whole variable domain GAGVSQSPRYKVAKRGQDVALRCDPISGHVSLFWYQQALGQGPEFLTYFQNEAQLDKSGLPSDRFFAERPEGSVSTLKIQRTQQEDSAVYLCASTATGGNEKLFFGSGTQLSVL.

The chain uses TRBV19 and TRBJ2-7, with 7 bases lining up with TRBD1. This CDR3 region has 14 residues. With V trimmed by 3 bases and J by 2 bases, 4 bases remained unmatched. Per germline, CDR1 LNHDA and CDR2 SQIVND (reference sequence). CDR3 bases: TGTGCCAGTAGTATCACAGGGGATACCTACGAGCAGTACTTC. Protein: CASSITGDTYEQYF. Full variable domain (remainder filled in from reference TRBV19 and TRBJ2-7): DGGITQSPKYLFRKEGQNVTLSCEQNLNHDAMYWYRQDPGQGLRLIYYSQIVNDFQKGDIAEGYSVSREKKESFPLTVTSAQKNPTAFYLCASSITGDTYEQYFGPGTRLTVT.

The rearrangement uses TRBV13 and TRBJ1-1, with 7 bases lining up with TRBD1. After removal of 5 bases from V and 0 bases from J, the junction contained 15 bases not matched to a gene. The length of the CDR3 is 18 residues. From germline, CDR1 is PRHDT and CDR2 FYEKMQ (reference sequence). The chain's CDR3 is CASSSRDGRGFVNTEAFF. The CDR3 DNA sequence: TGTGCCAGCAGCAGCCGGGATGGCAGGGGGTTCGTGAACACTGAAGCTTTCTTT. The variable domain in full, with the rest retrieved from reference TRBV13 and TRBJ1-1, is AAGVIQSPRHLIKEKRETATLKCYPIPRHDTVYWYQQGPGQDPQFLISFYEKMQSDKGSIPDRFSAQQFSDYHSELNMSSLELGDSALYFCASSSRDGRGFVNTEAFFGQGTRLTVV.

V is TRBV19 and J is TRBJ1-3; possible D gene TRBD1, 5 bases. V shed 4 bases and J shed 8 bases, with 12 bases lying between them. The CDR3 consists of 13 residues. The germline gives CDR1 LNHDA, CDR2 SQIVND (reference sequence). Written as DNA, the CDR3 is TGTGCCAGTAGTACCCAGGGAGGTGACACCATATATTTT. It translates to CASSTQGGDTIYF.

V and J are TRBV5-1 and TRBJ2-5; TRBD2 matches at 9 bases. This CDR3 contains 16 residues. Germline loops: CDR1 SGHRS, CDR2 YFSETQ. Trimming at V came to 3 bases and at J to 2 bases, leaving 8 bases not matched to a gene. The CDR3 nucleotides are TGCGCCAGCAGCTCCCATAGCGGGGGCGATCAAGAGACCCAGTACTTC. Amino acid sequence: CASSSHSGGDQETQYF.

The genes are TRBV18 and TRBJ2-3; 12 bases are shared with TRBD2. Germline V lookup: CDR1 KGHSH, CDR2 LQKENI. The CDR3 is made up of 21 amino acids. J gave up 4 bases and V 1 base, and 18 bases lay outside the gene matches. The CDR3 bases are TGTGCCAGCTCACCACTTACCCTAACTTCGACTAGCGGGAGCTCCTCAGATACGCAGTATTTT. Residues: CASSPLTLTSTSGSSSDTQYF.

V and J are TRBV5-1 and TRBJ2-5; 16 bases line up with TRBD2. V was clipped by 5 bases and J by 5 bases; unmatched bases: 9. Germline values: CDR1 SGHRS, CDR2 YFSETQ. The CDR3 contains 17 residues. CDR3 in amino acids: CASRTGTSGGAGETQYF. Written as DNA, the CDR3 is TGCGCCAGCAGAACCGGGACTAGCGGGGGGGCCGGGGAGACCCAGTACTTC.

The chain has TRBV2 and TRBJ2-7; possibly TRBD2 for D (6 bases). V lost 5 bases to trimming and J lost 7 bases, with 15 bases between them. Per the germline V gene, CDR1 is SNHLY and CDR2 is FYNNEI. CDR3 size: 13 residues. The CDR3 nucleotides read TGTGCCAGCAGTCTCGGGACTCCCCCAGAGCAGTACTTC. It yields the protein CASSLGTPPEQYF.

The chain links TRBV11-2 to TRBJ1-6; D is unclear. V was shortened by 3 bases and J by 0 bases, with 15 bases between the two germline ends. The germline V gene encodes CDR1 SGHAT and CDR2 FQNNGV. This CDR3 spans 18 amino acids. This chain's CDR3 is CASSFPRHLSSYNSPLHF. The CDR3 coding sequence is TGTGCCAGCAGCTTCCCCAGACACCTAAGCTCCTATAATTCACCCCTCCACTTT.

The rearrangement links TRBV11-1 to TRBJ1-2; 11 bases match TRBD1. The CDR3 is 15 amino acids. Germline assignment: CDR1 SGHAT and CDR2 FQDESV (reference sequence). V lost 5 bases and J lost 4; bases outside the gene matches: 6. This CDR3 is CASSQGTGGFYGYTF. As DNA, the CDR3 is TGTGCCAGCAGCCAAGGGACAGGGGGATTCTATGGCTACACCTTC.

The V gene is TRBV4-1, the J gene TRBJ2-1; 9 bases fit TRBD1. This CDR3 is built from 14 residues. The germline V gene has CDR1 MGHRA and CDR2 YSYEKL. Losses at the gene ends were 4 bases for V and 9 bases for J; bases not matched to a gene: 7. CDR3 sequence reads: CASSLGTGSIEQFF. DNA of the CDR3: TGCGCCAGCAGCCTCGGGACAGGGAGCATTGAGCAGTTCTTC.

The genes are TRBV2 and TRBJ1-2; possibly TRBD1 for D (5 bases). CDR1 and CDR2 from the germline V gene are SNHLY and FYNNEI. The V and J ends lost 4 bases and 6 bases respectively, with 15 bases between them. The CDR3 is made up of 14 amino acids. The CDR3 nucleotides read TGTGCCAGCAGTGCTTTTGACAGTGCACATGGCTACACCTTC. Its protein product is CASSAFDSAHGYTF.